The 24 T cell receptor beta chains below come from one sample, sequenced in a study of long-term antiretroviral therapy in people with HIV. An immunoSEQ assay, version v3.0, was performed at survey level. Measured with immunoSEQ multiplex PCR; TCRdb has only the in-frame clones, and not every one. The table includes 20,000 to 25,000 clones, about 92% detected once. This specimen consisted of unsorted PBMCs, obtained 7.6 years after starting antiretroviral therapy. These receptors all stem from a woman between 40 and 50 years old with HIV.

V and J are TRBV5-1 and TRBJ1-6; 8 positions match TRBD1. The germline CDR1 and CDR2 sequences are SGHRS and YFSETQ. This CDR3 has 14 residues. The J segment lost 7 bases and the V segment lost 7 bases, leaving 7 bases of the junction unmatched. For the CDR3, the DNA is TGCGCCAGCGGAACGGACAGGGCAAATTCACCCCTCCACTTT. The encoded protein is CASGTDRANSPLHF.

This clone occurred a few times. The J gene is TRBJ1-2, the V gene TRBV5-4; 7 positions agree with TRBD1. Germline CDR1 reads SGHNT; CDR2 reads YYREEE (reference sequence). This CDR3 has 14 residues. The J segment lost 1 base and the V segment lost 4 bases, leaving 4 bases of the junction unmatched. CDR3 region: CASSLQGRNYGYTF. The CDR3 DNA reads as TGTGCCAGCAGCCTACAGGGGCGTAACTATGGCTACACCTTC. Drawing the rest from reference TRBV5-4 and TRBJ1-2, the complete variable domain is ETGVTQSPTHLIKTRGQQVTLRCSSQSGHNTVSWYQQALGQGPQFIFQYYREEENGRGNFPPRFSGLQFPNYSSELNVNALELDDSALYLCASSLQGRNYGYTFGSGTRLTVV.

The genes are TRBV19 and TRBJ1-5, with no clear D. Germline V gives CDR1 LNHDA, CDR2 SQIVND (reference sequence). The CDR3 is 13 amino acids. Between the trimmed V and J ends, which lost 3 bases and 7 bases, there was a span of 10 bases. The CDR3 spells CASSMWPHQPQHF. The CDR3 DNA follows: TGTGCCAGTAGTATGTGGCCGCACCAGCCCCAGCATTTT.

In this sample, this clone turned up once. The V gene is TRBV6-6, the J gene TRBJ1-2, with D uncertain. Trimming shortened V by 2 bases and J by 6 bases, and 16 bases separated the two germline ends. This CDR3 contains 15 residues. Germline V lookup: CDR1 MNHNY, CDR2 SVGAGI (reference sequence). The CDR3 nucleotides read TGTGCCAGCAGTTACGCGTCTATTACCGGGGATGGCTACACCTTC. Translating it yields CASSYASITGDGYTF.

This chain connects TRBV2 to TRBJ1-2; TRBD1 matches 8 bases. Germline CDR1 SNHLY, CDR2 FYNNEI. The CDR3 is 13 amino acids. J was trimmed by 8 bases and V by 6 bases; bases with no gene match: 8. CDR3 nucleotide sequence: TGTGCCAGCAGATTGGACAGGACAGGGGGCTACACCTTC. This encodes CASRLDRTGGYTF. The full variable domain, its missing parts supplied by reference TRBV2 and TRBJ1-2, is EPEVTQTPSHQVTQMGQEVILRCVPISNHLYFYWYRQILGQKVEFLVSFYNNEISEKSEIFDDQFSVERPDGSNFTLKIRSTKLEDSAMYFCASRLDRTGGYTFGSGTRLTVV.

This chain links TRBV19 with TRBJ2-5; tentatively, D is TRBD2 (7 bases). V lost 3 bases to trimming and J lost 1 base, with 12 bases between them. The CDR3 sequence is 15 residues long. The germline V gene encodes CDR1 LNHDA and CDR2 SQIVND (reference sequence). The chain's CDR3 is CASSIGGGLQETQYF. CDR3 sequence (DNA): TGTGCCAGTAGTATCGGCGGGGGCCTCCAAGAGACCCAGTACTTC. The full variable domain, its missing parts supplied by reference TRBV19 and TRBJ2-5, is DGGITQSPKYLFRKEGQNVTLSCEQNLNHDAMYWYRQDPGQGLRLIYYSQIVNDFQKGDIAEGYSVSREKKESFPLTVTSAQKNPTAFYLCASSIGGGLQETQYFGPGTRLLVL.

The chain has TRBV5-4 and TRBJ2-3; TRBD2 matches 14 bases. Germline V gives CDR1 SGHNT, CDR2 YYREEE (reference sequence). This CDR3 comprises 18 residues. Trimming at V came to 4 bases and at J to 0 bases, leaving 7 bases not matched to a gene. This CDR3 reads CASSKTSGGGTSTDTQYF. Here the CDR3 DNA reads TGTGCCAGCAGCAAGACTAGCGGGGGGGGAACTAGCACAGATACGCAGTATTTT.

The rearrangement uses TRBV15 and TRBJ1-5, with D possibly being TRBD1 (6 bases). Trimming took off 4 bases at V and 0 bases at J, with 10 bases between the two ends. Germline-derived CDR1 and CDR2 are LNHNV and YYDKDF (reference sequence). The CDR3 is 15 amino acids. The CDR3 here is CATSKGGNSNQPQHF. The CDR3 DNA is TGTGCCACCAGCAAAGGGGGGAATAGCAATCAGCCCCAGCATTTT.

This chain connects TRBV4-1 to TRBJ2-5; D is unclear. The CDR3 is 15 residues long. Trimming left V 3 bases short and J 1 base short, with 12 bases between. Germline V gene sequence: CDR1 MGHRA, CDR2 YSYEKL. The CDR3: CASSQVRRRQETQYF. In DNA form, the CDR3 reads TGCGCCAGCAGCCAGGTGAGAAGACGCCAAGAGACCCAGTACTTC.

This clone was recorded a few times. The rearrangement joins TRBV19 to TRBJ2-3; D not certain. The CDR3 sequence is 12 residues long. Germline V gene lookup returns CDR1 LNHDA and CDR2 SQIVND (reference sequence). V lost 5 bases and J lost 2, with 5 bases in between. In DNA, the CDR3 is TGTGCCAGTAGTCTCGACACAGATACGCAGTATTTT. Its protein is CASSLDTDTQYF.

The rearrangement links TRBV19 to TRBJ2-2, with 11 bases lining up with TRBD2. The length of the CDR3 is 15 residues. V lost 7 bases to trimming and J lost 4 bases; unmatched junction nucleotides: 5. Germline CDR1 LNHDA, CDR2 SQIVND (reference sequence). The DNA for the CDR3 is TGTGCCAGTATCCCTCTAGCGGGGGGCACCGGGGAGCTGTTTTTT. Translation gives CASIPLAGGTGELFF.

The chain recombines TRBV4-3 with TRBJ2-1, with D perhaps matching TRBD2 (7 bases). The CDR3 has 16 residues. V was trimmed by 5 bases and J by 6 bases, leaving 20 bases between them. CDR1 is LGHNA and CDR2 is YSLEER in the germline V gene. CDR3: CASSSPGGRRGNEQFF. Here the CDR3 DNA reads TGCGCCAGCAGCTCCCCCGGGGGGCGGAGGGGCAATGAGCAGTTCTTC.

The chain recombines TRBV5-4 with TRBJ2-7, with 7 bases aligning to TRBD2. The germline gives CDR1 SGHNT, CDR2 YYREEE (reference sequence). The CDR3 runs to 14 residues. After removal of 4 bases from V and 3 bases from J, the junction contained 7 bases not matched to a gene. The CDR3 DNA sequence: TGTGCCAGCAGCCTCTCTGGGGGGGACTACGAGCAGTACTTC. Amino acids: CASSLSGGDYEQYF.

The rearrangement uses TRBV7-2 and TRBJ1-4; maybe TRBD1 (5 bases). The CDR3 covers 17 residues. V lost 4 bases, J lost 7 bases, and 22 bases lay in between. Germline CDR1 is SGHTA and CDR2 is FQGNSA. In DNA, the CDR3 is TGTGCCAGCAGCTCCGGGTTAGCGCGGGACGTTCTTGAAAAACTGTTTTTT. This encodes CASSSGLARDVLEKLFF.

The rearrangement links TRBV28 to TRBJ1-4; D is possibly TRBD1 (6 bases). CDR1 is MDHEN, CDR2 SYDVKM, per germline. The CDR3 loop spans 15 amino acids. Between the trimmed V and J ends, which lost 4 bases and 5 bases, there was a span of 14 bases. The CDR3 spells CASSSIQGGNEKLFF. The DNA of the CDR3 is TGTGCCAGCAGTTCCATACAGGGAGGGAATGAAAAACTGTTTTTT. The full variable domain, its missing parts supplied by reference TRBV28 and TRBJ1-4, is DVKVTQSSRYLVKRTGEKVFLECVQDMDHENMFWYRQDPGLGLRLIYFSYDVKMKEKGDIPEGYSVSREKKERFSLILESASTNQTSMYLCASSSIQGGNEKLFFGSGTQLSVL.

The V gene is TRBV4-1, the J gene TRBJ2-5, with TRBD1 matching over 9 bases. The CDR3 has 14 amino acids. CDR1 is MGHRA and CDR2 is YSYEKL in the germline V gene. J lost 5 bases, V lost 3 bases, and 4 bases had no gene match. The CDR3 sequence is CASSQGQGGETQYF. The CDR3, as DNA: TGCGCCAGCAGCCAGGGACAGGGAGGGGAGACCCAGTACTTC.

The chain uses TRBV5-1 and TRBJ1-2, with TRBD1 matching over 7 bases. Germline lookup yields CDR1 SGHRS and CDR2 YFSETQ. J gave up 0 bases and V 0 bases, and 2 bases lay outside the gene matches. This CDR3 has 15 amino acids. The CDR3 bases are TGCGCCAGCAGCTTGGGAGGGACAGCTAACTATGGCTACACCTTC. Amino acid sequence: CASSLGGTANYGYTF.

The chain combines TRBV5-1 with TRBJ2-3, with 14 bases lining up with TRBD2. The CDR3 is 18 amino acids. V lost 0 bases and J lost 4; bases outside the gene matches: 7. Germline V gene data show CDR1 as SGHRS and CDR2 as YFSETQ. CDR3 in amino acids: CASSLATSGGAVADTQYF. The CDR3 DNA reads TGCGCCAGCAGCTTGGCGACTAGCGGGGGGGCCGTGGCAGATACGCAGTATTTT.

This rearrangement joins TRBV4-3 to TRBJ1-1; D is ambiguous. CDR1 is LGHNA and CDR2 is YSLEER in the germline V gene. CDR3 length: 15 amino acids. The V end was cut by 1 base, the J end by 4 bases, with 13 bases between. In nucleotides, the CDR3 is TGCGCCAGCAGCCAAGCACTATCGGGAGCCACTGAAGCTTTCTTT. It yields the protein CASSQALSGATEAFF.

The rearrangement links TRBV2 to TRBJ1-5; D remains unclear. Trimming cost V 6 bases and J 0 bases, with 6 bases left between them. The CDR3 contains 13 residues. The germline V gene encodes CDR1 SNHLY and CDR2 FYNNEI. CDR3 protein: CASRDGSNQPQHF. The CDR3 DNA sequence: TGTGCCAGCAGGGACGGTAGCAATCAGCCCCAGCATTTT. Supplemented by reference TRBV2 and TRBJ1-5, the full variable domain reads EPEVTQTPSHQVTQMGQEVILRCVPISNHLYFYWYRQILGQKVEFLVSFYNNEISEKSEIFDDQFSVERPDGSNFTLKIRSTKLEDSAMYFCASRDGSNQPQHFGDGTRLSIL.

CDR3 amino acids: CASSRPDRGAEYF. In nucleotides, the CDR3 is TGTGCCAGCAGCCGCCCGGACAGGGGCGCTGAGTACTTC. The J gene is TRBJ2-7, the V gene TRBV28, with 9 bases that match TRBD1. With 6 bases clipped from V and 11 bases from J, the junction kept 11 bases outside the gene matches. Germline-derived CDR1 and CDR2 are MDHEN and SYDVKM. This CDR3 region has 13 residues.

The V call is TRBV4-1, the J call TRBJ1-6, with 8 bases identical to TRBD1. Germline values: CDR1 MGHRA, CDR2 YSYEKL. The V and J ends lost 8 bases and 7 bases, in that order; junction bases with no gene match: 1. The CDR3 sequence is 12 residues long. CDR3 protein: CASGQGNSPLHF. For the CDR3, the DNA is TGCGCCAGCGGACAGGGCAATTCACCCCTCCACTTT.

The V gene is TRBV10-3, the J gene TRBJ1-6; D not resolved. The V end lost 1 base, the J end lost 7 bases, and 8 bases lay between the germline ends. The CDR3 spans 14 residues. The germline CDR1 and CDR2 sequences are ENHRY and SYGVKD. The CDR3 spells CAISEFLENSPLHF. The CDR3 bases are TGTGCCATCAGTGAGTTTCTGGAGAATTCACCCCTCCACTTT.

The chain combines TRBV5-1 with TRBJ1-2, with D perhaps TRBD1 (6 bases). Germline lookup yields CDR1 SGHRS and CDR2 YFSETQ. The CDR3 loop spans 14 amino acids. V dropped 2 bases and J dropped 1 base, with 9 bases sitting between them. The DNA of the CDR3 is TGCGCCAGCAGCTTACAGGGACGTAACTATGGCTACACCTTC. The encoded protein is CASSLQGRNYGYTF. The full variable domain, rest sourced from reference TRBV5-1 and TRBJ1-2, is KAGVTQTPRYLIKTRGQQVTLSCSPISGHRSVSWYQQTPGQGLQFLFEYFSETQRNKGNFPGRFSGRQFSNSRSEMNVSTLELGDSALYLCASSLQGRNYGYTFGSGTRLTVV.